This T cell receptor (beta chain) derives from a study of response to subunit inactivated influenza vaccine. Regarding the study as a whole: The authors suggested that every seasonal influenza vaccination recruits few new T cells.

This CDR3 has 15 amino acids. Germline CDR1 is SGHTA and CDR2 is FQGNSA. Trimming removed 2 bases at V and 7 bases at J, with 12 bases between. Each CDR3 protein gets one entry after TCRdb re-called the RT-PCR reads with MiXCR. The sample records approximately 520,000 distinct CDR3 sequences, approximately 15% being singletons. In the case of this clonotype: Its specificity is unknown.

This specimen was CD4+ T cells sorted from PBMCs, taken around 25 months after vaccination. This clonotype originated in a man between 45 and 75 years old who received an inactivated influenza vaccine. V and J are TRBV7-2 and TRBJ1-6; perhaps TRBD1 as D (5 bases). The chain's CDR3 is CASSLMGRVNSPLHF. The CDR3 nucleotides are TGTGCCAGCAGCTTAATGGGCAGGGTGAATTCACCCCTCCACTTT.